The T cell receptor (beta chain) under discussion was sequenced for a study of T cells after yellow fever vaccination. Study-level background: Low-cell-number fractions underwent preparation using SMART-Seq v4 Ultra Low Input.

Using its own MiXCR run on the 5' RACE reads, TCRdb lists one record per CDR3 protein. The profile shows 350,000 or so distinct CDR3 sequences, roughly 8.4% of them singletons. Study-wide findings and caveats: The study found a weaker secondary response that peaked faster, day 5 versus 15.

A word on this clonotype: The antigen remains unidentified.

Material: PBMCs, obtained about 49 days after the first yellow fever vaccination. The receptor comes from a man aged 18 to 29 who received the YFV17D yellow fever vaccine.

CDR3 in DNA: TGTGCCAGCACCCTTAGGTGGGGGGGCTCCTACAATGAGCAGTTCTTC. As protein: CASTLRWGGSYNEQFF. This rearrangement joins TRBV9 to TRBJ2-1; 7 positions match TRBD2. With 6 bases clipped from V and 0 bases from J, the junction kept 9 bases outside the gene matches. Germline V gives CDR1 SGDLS, CDR2 YYNGEE. This CDR3 comprises 16 residues.